The entry below describes one T cell receptor beta chain. There are 13 residues in the CDR3. Trimming pared 5 bases from V and 5 bases from J, leaving 12 bases between. CDR1 is SGHDN, CDR2 FVKESK, per germline. The sample is drawn from a study of cytomegalovirus exposure and HLA in healthy donors. Looking at the study overall: A prior study identified approximately 120 million unique TCR beta sequences from about 200 million T cells.

With 60 Vbeta and 13 Jbeta primers, the PCR was carried out. Profiled with immunoSEQ multiplex PCR; TCRdb holds only in-frame clones, not every one. The sample contains 110,000 to 150,000 clones, more than 60% of which appear only once. The chain has TRBV14 and TRBJ2-5, with a tentative D call TRBD1 (5 bases). The receptor comes from a female donor in good health and CMV-seronegative. The sequencing sample was made of PBMCs. The chain's CDR3 is CASSVGVRETQYF. CDR3 in DNA: TGTGCCAGCAGCGTAGGGGTGCGGGAGACCCAGTACTTC.